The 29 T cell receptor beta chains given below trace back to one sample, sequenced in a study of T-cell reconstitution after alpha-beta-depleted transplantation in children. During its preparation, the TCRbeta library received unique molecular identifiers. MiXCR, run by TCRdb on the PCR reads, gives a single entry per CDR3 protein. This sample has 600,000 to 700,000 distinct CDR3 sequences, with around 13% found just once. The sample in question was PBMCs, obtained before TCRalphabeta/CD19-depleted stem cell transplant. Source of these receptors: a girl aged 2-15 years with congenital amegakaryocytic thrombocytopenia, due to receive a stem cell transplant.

CDR3 sequence: CASSLARQGGYTF. The DNA for the CDR3 is TGCGCCAGCAGCTTGGCCAGACAGGGAGGCTACACCTTC. The rearrangement links TRBV5-1 to TRBJ1-2, with 7 bases fitting TRBD1. The CDR3 extends over 13 amino acids. The germline V gene has CDR1 SGHRS and CDR2 YFSETQ. The trim removed 0 bases at V and 8 bases at J, leaving 4 bases unmatched.

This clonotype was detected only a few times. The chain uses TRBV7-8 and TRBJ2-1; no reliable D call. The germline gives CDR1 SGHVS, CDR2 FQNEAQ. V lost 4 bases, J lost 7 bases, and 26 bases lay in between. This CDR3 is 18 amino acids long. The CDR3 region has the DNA TGTGCCAGCAGCTCTCGCTTCGGCCAACACCTTCGGGCGAATGAGCAGTTCTTC. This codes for CASSSRFGQHLRANEQFF.

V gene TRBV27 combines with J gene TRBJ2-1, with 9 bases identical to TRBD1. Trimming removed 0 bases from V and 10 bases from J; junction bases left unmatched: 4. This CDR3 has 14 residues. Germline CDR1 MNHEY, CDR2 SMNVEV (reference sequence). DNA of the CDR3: TGTGCCAGCAGTTTATCCCGACAGGGGGACGAGCAGTTCTTC. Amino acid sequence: CASSLSRQGDEQFF.

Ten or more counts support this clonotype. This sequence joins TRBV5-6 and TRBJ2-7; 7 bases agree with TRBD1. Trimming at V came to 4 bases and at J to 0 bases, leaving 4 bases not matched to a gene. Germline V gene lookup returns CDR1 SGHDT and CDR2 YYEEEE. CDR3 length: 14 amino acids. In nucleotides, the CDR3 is TGTGCCAGCAGCGTTACAGGGGTCTCCTACGAGCAGTACTTC. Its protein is CASSVTGVSYEQYF.

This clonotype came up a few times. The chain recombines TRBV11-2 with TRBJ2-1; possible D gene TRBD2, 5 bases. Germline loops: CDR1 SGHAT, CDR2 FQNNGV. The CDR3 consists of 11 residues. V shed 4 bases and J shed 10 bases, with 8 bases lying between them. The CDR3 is CASSSGWEQFF. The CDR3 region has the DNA TGTGCCAGCAGCTCGGGATGGGAGCAGTTCTTC.

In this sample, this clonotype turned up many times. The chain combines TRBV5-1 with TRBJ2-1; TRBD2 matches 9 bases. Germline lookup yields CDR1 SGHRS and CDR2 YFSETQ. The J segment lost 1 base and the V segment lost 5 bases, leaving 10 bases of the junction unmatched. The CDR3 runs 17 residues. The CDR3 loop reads CASSSPTLAGSYNEQFF. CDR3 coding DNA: TGCGCCAGCAGTTCGCCTACTCTAGCGGGGTCCTACAATGAGCAGTTCTTC.

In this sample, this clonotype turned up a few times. Here the CDR3 reads CAISGQKKSSYEQYF. The CDR3 DNA reads TGTGCCATCAGTGGACAGAAAAAGAGCTCCTACGAGCAGTACTTC. The chain carries TRBV10-3 and TRBJ2-7, with D tentatively TRBD1 (5 bases). The CDR3 loop spans 15 amino acids. The germline V gene has CDR1 ENHRY and CDR2 SYGVKD. Trimming removed 4 bases at V and 0 bases at J, with 13 bases between.

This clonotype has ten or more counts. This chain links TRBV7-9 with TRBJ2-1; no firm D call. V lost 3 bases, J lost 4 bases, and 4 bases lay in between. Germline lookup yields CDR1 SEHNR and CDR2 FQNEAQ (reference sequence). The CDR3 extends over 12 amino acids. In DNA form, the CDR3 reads TGTGCCAGCAGCTTCCCGTACAATGAGCAGTTCTTC. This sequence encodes CASSFPYNEQFF.

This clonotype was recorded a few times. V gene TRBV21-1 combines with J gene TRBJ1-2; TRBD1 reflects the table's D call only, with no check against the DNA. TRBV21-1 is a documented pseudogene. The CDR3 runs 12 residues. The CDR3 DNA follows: TGTGCCCGAGGGGGCGTCGACTATGGCTACACCTTC. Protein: CARGGVDYGYTF.

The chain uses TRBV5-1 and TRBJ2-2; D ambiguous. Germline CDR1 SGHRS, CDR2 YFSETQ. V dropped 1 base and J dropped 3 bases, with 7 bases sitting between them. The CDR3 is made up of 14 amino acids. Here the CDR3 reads CASSLMGYTGELFF. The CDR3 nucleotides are TGCGCCAGCAGCTTGATGGGTTACACCGGGGAGCTGTTTTTT.

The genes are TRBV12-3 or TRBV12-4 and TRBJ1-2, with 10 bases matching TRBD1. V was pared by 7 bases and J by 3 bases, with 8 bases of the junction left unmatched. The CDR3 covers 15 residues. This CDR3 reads CASTFSGTGDYGYTF. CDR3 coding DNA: TGTGCCAGCACCTTCTCCGGGACAGGGGACTATGGCTACACCTTC.

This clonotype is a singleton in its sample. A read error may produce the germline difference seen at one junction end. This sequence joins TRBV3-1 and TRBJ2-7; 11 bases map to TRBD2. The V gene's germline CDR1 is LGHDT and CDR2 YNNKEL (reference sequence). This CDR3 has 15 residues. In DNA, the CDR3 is TGTGCCAGCAGCCAAGAGGGACTAGCGGTTTACGAGCAGTCCTTC. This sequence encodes CASSQEGLAVYEQSF.

The CDR3 nucleotides are TGCGCCAGCAGCTCCGGACTAGCGGGAGGGCCCGACCAAGAGACCCAGTACTTC. This gives the protein CASSSGLAGGPDQETQYF. The rearrangement links TRBV5-1 to TRBJ2-5, with 15 positions matching TRBD2. Germline CDR1 is SGHRS and CDR2 is YFSETQ. V lost 3 bases to trimming and J lost 0 bases; unmatched junction nucleotides: 6. The CDR3 totals 18 residues. Filled out from reference TRBV5-1 and TRBJ2-5, the complete variable domain reads KAGVTQTPRYLIKTRGQQVTLSCSPISGHRSVSWYQQTPGQGLQFLFEYFSETQRNKGNFPGRFSGRQFSNSRSEMNVSTLELGDSALYLCASSSGLAGGPDQETQYFGPGTRLLVL.

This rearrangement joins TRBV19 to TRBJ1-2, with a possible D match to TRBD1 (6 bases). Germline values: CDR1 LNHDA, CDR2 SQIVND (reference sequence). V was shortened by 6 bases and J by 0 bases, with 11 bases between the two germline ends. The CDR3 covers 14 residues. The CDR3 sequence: CASRNRETNYGYTF. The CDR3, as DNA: TGTGCCAGTAGGAACAGGGAGACTAACTATGGCTACACCTTC.

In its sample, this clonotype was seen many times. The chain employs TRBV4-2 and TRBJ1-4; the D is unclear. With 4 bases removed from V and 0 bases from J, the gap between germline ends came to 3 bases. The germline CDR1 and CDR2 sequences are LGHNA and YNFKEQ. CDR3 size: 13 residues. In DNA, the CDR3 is TGTGCCAGCAGCCCAACAACTAATGAAAAACTGTTTTTT. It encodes CASSPTTNEKLFF.

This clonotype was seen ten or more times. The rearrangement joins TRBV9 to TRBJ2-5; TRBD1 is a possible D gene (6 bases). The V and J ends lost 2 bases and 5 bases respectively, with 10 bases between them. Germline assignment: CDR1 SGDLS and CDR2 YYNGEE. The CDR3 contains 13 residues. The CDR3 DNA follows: TGTGCCAGCAGCGTCCCAGGGGCTGAGACCCAGTACTTC. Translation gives CASSVPGAETQYF. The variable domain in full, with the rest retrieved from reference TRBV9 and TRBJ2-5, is DSGVTQTPKHLITATGQRVTLRCSPRSGDLSVYWYQQSLDQGLQFLIQYYNGEERAKGNILERFSAQQFPDLHSELNLSSLELGDSALYFCASSVPGAETQYFGPGTRLLVL.

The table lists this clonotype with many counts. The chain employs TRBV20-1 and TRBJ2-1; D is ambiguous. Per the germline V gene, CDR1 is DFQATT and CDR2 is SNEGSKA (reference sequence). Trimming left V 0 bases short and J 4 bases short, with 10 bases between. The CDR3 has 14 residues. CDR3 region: CSAREPPGYNEQFF. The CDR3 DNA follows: TGCAGTGCTAGAGAGCCCCCTGGGTACAATGAGCAGTTCTTC.

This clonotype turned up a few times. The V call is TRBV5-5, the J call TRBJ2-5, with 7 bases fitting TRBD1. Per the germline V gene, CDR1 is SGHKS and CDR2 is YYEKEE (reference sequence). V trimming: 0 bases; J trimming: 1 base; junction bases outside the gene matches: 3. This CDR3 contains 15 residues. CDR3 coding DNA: TGTGCCAGCAGCTTGGGTTCAGGGGGCCAAGAGACCCAGTACTTC. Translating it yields CASSLGSGGQETQYF.

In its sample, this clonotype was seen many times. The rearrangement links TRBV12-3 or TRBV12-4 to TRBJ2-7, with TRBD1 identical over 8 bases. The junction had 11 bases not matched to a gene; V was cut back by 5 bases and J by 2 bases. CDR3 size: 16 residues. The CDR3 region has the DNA TGTGCCAGCAGTACCCAACAGGGGGACGATGCCTACGAGCAGTACTTC. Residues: CASSTQQGDDAYEQYF.

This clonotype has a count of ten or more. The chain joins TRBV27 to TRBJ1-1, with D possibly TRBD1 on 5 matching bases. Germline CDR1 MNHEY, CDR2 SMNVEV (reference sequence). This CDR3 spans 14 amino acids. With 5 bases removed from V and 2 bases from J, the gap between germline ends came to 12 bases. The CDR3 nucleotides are TGTGCCAGCAGTATCTCGAGGGGTAACACTGAAGCTTTCTTT. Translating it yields CASSISRGNTEAFF.

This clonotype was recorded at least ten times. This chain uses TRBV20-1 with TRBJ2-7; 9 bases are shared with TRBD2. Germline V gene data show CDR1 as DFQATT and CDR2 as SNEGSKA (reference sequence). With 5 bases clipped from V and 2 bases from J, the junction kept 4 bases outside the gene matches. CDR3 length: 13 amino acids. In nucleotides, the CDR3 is TGCAGTGCTTATATAGCGGGAGCCTACGAGCAGTACTTC. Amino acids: CSAYIAGAYEQYF.

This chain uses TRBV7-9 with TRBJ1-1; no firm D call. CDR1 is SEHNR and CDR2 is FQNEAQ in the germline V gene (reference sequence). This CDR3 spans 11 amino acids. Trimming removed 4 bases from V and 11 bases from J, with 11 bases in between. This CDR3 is CASSYMMGAFF. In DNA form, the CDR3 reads TGTGCCAGCAGCTATATGATGGGGGCTTTCTTT. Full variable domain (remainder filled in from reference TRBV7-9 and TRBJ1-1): DTGVSQNPRHKITKRGQNVTFRCDPISEHNRLYWYRQTLGQGPEFLTYFQNEAQLEKSRLLSDRFSAERPKGSFSTLEIQRTEQGDSAMYLCASSYMMGAFFGQGTRLTVV.

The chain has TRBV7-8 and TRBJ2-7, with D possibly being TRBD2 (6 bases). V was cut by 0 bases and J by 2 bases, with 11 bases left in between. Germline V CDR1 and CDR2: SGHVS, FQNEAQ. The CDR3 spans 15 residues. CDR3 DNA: TGTGCCAGCAGCTTAGCGGATAGCGGACCCTACGAGCAGTACTTC. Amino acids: CASSLADSGPYEQYF. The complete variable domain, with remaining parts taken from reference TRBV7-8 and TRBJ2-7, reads GAGVSQSPRYKVAKRGQDVALRCDPISGHVSLFWYQQALGQGPEFLTYFQNEAQLDKSGLPSDRFFAERPEGSVSTLKIQRTQQEDSAVYLCASSLADSGPYEQYFGPGTRLTVT.

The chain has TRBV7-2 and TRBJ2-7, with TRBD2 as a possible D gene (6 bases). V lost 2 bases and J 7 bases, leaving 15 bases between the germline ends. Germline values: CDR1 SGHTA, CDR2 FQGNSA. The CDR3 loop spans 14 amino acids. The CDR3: CASSLITGEGEQYF. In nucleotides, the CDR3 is TGTGCCAGCAGCTTAATAACGGGAGAAGGGGAGCAGTACTTC.

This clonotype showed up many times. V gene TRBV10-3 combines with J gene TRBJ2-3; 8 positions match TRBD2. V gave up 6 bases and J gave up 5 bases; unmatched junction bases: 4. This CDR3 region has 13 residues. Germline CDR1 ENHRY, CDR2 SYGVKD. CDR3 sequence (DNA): TGTGCCATCAGAGGACTAGCAGAAGATACGCAGTATTTT. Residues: CAIRGLAEDTQYF.

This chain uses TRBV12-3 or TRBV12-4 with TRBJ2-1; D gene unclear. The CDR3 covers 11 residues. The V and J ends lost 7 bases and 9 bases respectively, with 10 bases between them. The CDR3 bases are TGTGCCAGCACCCTTGTAGGTGAGCAGTTCTTC. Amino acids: CASTLVGEQFF.

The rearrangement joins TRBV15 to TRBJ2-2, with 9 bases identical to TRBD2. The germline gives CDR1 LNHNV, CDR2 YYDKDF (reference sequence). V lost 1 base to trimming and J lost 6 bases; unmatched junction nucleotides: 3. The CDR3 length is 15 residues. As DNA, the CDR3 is TGTGCCACCAGCAGAGGTAGCGGGAGCTCCGGGGAGCTGTTTTTT. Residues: CATSRGSGSSGELFF. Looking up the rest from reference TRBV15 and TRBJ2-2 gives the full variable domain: DAMVIQNPRYQVTQFGKPVTLSCSQTLNHNVMYWYQQKSSQAPKLLFHYYDKDFNNEADTPDNFQSRRPNTSFCFLDIRSPGLGDTAMYLCATSRGSGSSGELFFGEGSRLTVL.

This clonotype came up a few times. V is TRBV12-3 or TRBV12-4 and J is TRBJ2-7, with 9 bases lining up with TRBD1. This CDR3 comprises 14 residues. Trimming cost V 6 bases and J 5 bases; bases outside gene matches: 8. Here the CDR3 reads CASRLGQGRDEQYF. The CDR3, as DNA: TGTGCCAGCAGATTGGGACAGGGTAGAGACGAGCAGTACTTC.

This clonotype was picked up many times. CDR3 sequence reads: CASSFCTSGRGKTDTQYF. CDR3 DNA sequence: TGTGCCAGCAGTTTCTGCACTAGCGGGAGGGGTAAGACAGATACGCAGTATTTT. V and J are TRBV28 and TRBJ2-3, with 13 bases matching TRBD2. Trimming at V came to 3 bases and at J to 3 bases, leaving 9 bases not matched to a gene. Germline assignment: CDR1 MDHEN and CDR2 SYDVKM. The CDR3 loop spans 18 amino acids.